The 10 T cell receptor beta chains below come from one sample, sequenced in a study of blood T cell repertoires in COVID-19. This table comes from immunoSEQ multiplex PCR, and its TCRdb copy is limited to in-frame clones, with some not included. In the table there are a few hundred thousand clones, 80% of which are singletons. Sequenced: PBMCs or T cells enriched from blood (not recorded which). These TCRs come from a middle-aged woman with acute COVID-19.

This sequence joins TRBV19 and TRBJ1-2, with D possibly being TRBD1 (5 bases). Germline V lookup: CDR1 LNHDA, CDR2 SQIVND (reference sequence). The CDR3 length is 15 residues. Trimming stripped 1 base from V and 1 base from J, with 10 bases between. The CDR3 nucleotides read TGTGCCAGTAGTATAGTGCCGGGACTTAACTATGGCTACACCTTC. Protein sequence: CASSIVPGLNYGYTF. Combining the CDR3 with reference TRBV19 and TRBJ1-2 gives the whole variable domain DGGITQSPKYLFRKEGQNVTLSCEQNLNHDAMYWYRQDPGQGLRLIYYSQIVNDFQKGDIAEGYSVSREKKESFPLTVTSAQKNPTAFYLCASSIVPGLNYGYTFGSGTRLTVV.

This clone was seen just once. The V gene is TRBV11-2, the J gene TRBJ2-7, with TRBD1 identical over 9 bases. CDR3 length: 17 amino acids. CDR1 and CDR2 (germline): SGHAT, FQNNGV. J was trimmed by 0 bases and V by 1 base; bases with no gene match: 7. DNA of the CDR3: TGTGCCAGCAGCTTAGCCACAGGACAGGGGAGCTCCTACGAGCAGTACTTC. This codes for CASSLATGQGSSYEQYF.

The V call is TRBV28, the J call TRBJ1-1; weak D call: TRBD1 (5 bases). The germline V gene has CDR1 MDHEN and CDR2 SYDVKM. The germline V and J ends were trimmed by 10 bases and 4 bases, with 16 bases remaining between them. CDR3 size: 13 residues. The CDR3 DNA follows: TGTGCCAATAAACAGGCGGAGGGCACTGAAGCTTTCTTT. This translates into CANKQAEGTEAFF.

The rearrangement joins TRBV28 to TRBJ2-7, with 8 bases aligning to TRBD1. V gave up 4 bases and J gave up 3 bases; unmatched junction bases: 11. Germline lookup yields CDR1 MDHEN and CDR2 SYDVKM. This CDR3 contains 16 residues. This CDR3 reads CASSSRIQGDLYEQYF. DNA of the CDR3: TGTGCCAGCAGTTCAAGAATACAGGGGGATCTCTACGAGCAGTACTTC.

The chain combines TRBV10-2 with TRBJ2-7; TRBD2 matches 8 bases. There are 16 residues in the CDR3. V lost 3 bases to trimming and J lost 5 bases; unmatched junction nucleotides: 12. Germline V gene data show CDR1 as WSHSY and CDR2 as SAAADI. The CDR3 protein is CASSDPEAGELDEQYF. CDR3 sequence (DNA): TGCGCCAGCAGTGACCCCGAAGCGGGAGAATTAGACGAGCAGTACTTC.

This chain connects TRBV28 to TRBJ1-2; D gene unclear. This CDR3 comprises 12 residues. The germline V and J ends were trimmed by 9 bases and 8 bases, with 16 bases remaining between them. Germline CDR1 MDHEN, CDR2 SYDVKM. CDR3 loop: CASQAVMGGYTF. In nucleotides, the CDR3 is TGTGCCAGTCAAGCGGTGATGGGGGGCTACACCTTC.

This chain connects TRBV5-5 to TRBJ1-6, with a weak D call TRBD1 (5 bases). This CDR3 has 17 residues. Between the trimmed V and J ends, which lost 2 bases and 0 bases, there was a span of 12 bases. Per germline, CDR1 SGHKS and CDR2 YYEKEE (reference sequence). CDR3 bases: TGTGCCAGCAGCTTAACGACAGCGAGCTCCTATAATTCACCCCTCCACTTT. This encodes CASSLTTASSYNSPLHF.

This chain uses TRBV12-3 or TRBV12-4 with TRBJ2-7; TRBD1 is a possible D gene (6 bases). V dropped 5 bases and J dropped 6 bases, with 14 bases sitting between them. CDR3 length: 13 residues. The CDR3 loop is CASSPHRESEQYF. The CDR3, as DNA: TGTGCCAGCAGTCCCCACAGGGAGAGCGAGCAGTACTTC.

This chain uses TRBV4-3 with TRBJ2-5, with D perhaps TRBD2 (6 bases). The CDR3 runs 15 residues. Trimming cost V 1 base and J 5 bases, with 14 bases left between them. The germline gives CDR1 LGHNA, CDR2 YSLEER. The CDR3 spells CASSQVTSHGETQYF. The CDR3 DNA reads TGCGCCAGCAGCCAAGTGACTAGTCATGGGGAGACCCAGTACTTC.

The chain carries TRBV10-1 and TRBJ1-3, with D maybe TRBD1 (5 bases). Looked up from germline, CDR1 is WNHNN and CDR2 is SYGVQD (reference sequence). Between the trimmed V and J ends, which lost 6 bases and 2 bases, there was a span of 11 bases. The CDR3 extends over 14 amino acids. The CDR3 reads CASSQTEAGNTIYF. CDR3 DNA sequence: TGCGCCAGCAGCCAGACAGAAGCTGGAAACACCATATATTTT.